This entry is about one T cell receptor beta chain. The assay, immunoSEQ v3.0, was run at survey level. What sequencing targeted per sample was about 35,000-55,000 T-cell genomes. Clones were sequenced by immunoSEQ multiplex PCR, and TCRdb holds only the in-frame ones, with some missing. The data contain roughly 14,000 clones, over 80% of them seen just once; the ten biggest clones take up about 15%. The data are from a study of long-term antiretroviral therapy in people with HIV. Study as a whole: The 2015 immediate-ART recommendation came about a decade after the earliest samples.

Sequencing used unsorted PBMCs, obtained 1.8 years before starting antiretroviral therapy. This clonotype originated in a woman aged 40 to 55 with HIV.

In nucleotides, the CDR3 is TGTGCCAGTAGTATAGGCAGCGGGGGCCTCCTTAGCTCCTACAATGAGCAGTTCTTC. Its translation: CASSIGSGGLLSSYNEQFF. The chain joins TRBV19 to TRBJ2-1; TRBD2 matches at 8 bases. V was pared by 1 base and J by 0 bases, with 11 bases of the junction left unmatched. CDR3 length: 19 residues. Germline loops: CDR1 LNHDA, CDR2 SQIVND (reference sequence).